Listed below are T cell receptor beta chains from one sample, sequenced in a study of OX40 agonist ivuxolimab in advanced cancers. Assay: immunoSEQ multiplex PCR; the TCRdb copy retains only in-frame clones and omits some. The sample lists roughly 50,000 clones; approximately 88% were seen once. This specimen consisted of CD4+ or CD8+ T cells sorted from blood, obtained in a trial of the OX40 agonist ivuxolimab. These receptors originate from an adult with an advanced solid tumor such as melanoma, head and neck, liver or kidney cancer. CDR3s include the opening cysteine and the closing phenylalanine or tryptophan. The D gene is left open where the match is weak. Not every row has a clone size; where given, it reads once, few, many or a size class.

J gene: TRBJ1-1; clone size: NA; D gene: TRBD1; V gene: TRBV18; CDR3 protein: CASSANRGETEAFF; CDR3 DNA: TGTGCCAGCTCAGCGAACAGGGGGGAAACTGAAGCTTTCTTT
J gene: TRBJ2-3; clone size: once; D gene: NA; V gene: TRBV2; CDR3 protein: CASSSGTHTQYF; CDR3 DNA: TGTGCCAGCAGCTCAGGGACGCATACGCAGTATTTT
J gene: TRBJ2-5; clone size: once; D gene: TRBD2; V gene: TRBV5-1; CDR3 protein: CASSPTSGGATETQYF; CDR3 DNA: TGCGCCAGCAGCCCGACTAGCGGGGGGGCCACAGAGACCCAGTACTTC
J gene: TRBJ2-5; clone size: NA; D gene: TRBD2; V gene: TRBV5-1; CDR3 protein: CASSLRTSGFTRETQYF; CDR3 DNA: TGCGCCAGCAGCCTGAGGACTAGCGGTTTTACTCGGGAGACCCAGTACTTC
J gene: TRBJ2-2; clone size: NA; D gene: NA; V gene: TRBV7-3; CDR3 protein: CASRYRAGIANTGELFF; CDR3 DNA: TGTGCCAGCAGATACAGGGCCGGGATCGCGAACACCGGGGAGCTGTTTTTT
J gene: TRBJ1-1; clone size: NA; D gene: NA; V gene: TRBV6-6; CDR3 protein: CASSAGGRNTEAFF; CDR3 DNA: TGTGCCAGCAGTGCGGGGGGCAGAAACACTGAAGCTTTCTTT
J gene: TRBJ1-5; clone size: few; D gene: NA; V gene: TRBV28; CDR3 protein: CASRTGRRNQPQHF; CDR3 DNA: TGTGCCAGCAGAACAGGGAGGCGCAATCAGCCCCAGCATTTT
J gene: TRBJ2-3; clone size: NA; D gene: TRBD2; V gene: TRBV10-3; CDR3 protein: CAISGLAGGITDTQYF; CDR3 DNA: TGTGCCATCAGTGGGTTAGCGGGGGGTATCACAGATACGCAGTATTTT
J gene: TRBJ2-3; clone size: NA; D gene: NA; V gene: TRBV4-1; CDR3 protein: CASSQVLTSPSTDTQYF; CDR3 DNA: TGCGCCAGCAGCCAAGTTCTCACTAGCCCGAGTACAGATACGCAGTATTTT
J gene: TRBJ1-1; clone size: NA; D gene: NA; V gene: TRBV18; CDR3 protein: CASSPRTDATEAFF; CDR3 DNA: TGTGCCAGCTCACCGCGGACAGACGCCACTGAAGCTTTCTTT
J gene: TRBJ1-1; clone size: NA; D gene: NA; V gene: TRBV7-9; CDR3 protein: CASSLAGSGEAFF; CDR3 DNA: TGTGCCAGCAGCTTAGCGGGATCAGGGGAAGCTTTCTTT
J gene: TRBJ2-7; clone size: NA; D gene: TRBD2; V gene: TRBV19; CDR3 protein: CASSIQRESEQYF; CDR3 DNA: TGTGCCAGTAGTATCCAGCGGGAGAGCGAGCAGTACTTC
J gene: TRBJ1-5; clone size: once; D gene: NA; V gene: TRBV2; CDR3 protein: CASSRSNSNQPQHF; CDR3 DNA: TGTGCCAGCAGTCGGAGCAATAGCAATCAGCCCCAGCATTTT
J gene: TRBJ1-6; clone size: NA; D gene: TRBD1; V gene: TRBV6-1; CDR3 protein: CASSGWDRGPNSPLHF; CDR3 DNA: TGTGCCAGCAGTGGTTGGGACAGGGGGCCTAATTCACCCCTCCACTTT
J gene: TRBJ2-1; clone size: few; D gene: TRBD2; V gene: TRBV5-4; CDR3 protein: CASSWTSGSYEQFF; CDR3 DNA: TGTGCCAGCAGCTGGACTAGCGGGAGCTATGAGCAGTTCTTC
J gene: TRBJ1-2; clone size: once; D gene: NA; V gene: TRBV5-5; CDR3 protein: CASSLAQAGYGYTF; CDR3 DNA: TGTGCCAGCAGCTTGGCACAGGCAGGCTATGGCTACACCTTC